This T cell receptor (beta chain) was retrieved from a study of blood T cells in healthy people across ages. This clonotype has a single count. The target antigen is unknown. The CDR3 totals 14 residues. Germline CDR1 reads MGHRA; CDR2 reads YSYEKL. V lost 0 bases and J lost 3, with 8 bases in between. Whole-study results and caveats: Among T cells, TCR beta diversity per million cells dropped roughly linearly as age rose.

It was with a sample-barcoded 5' primer and a J-beta primer mix that a second PCR of roughly 6 to 12 cycles was run. Each cDNA molecule was tagged by a template-switch adaptor that had 12 random nucleotides. TCRdb reprocessed the 5' RACE reads via MiXCR and lists one record per CDR3 protein. The repertoire holds 1,500,000 or so distinct CDR3 sequences, approximately 39% seen once, with about 4% in the top ten. The J gene is TRBJ1-1, the V gene TRBV4-1; possibly TRBD1 for D (6 bases). Sequences were obtained from blood. The source of this sequence is a woman between 18 and 29 years old in good health. CDR3 loop: CASSQDSGDTEAFF. The CDR3 bases are TGCGCCAGCAGCCAAGATTCAGGGGACACTGAAGCTTTCTTT.